These 24 T cell receptor beta chains originate from one sample sequenced in a study of cytomegalovirus exposure and HLA in healthy donors. Primers included in the PCR were 60 Vbeta and 13 Jbeta primers. Sequenced by immunoSEQ multiplex PCR; TCRdb stores in-frame clones only, minus some. The sample holds some 150,000 clones; 75% to 85% are singletons and the top ten take about 10%. The sequencing sample was made of PBMCs. The source of these receptors is a man in his fifties in good health and CMV-seropositive.

Comment on this clone: The identical CDR3 is also encoded by other nucleotide sequences in the sample. This chain joins TRBV19 and TRBJ1-6, with 8 nucleotides matching TRBD1. Germline V gene sequence: CDR1 LNHDA, CDR2 SQIVND (reference sequence). The V gene end was trimmed by 7 bases and the J gene end by 10 bases; junction bases not matched to a gene: 9. This CDR3 is 14 amino acids long. This CDR3 reads CASNAWTGSSPLHF. CDR3 nucleotide sequence: TGTGCCAGTAATGCCTGGACAGGGAGCTCACCCCTCCACTTT.

This clone appeared a few times. The V and J genes are TRBV5-6 and TRBJ2-5; 9 bases map to TRBD1. From germline, CDR1 is SGHDT and CDR2 YYEEEE. The CDR3 is 16 residues long. V lost 0 bases and J lost 5; bases outside the gene matches: 8. CDR3 coding DNA: TGTGCCAGCAGCTTGGGACAGGGGGTTTTCGGGGAGACCCAGTACTTC. Protein product: CASSLGQGVFGETQYF.

This chain uses TRBV28 with TRBJ2-7; a possible D gene is TRBD1 (6 bases). The V gene's germline CDR1 is MDHEN and CDR2 SYDVKM. Between the trimmed V and J ends, which lost 8 bases and 4 bases, there was a span of 15 bases. This CDR3 spans 13 amino acids. The CDR3 nucleotides read TGTGCCAGCTACGAGACAGGTTTGTACGAGCAGTACTTC. This sequence encodes CASYETGLYEQYF. Complete variable domain (other parts from reference TRBV28 and TRBJ2-7): DVKVTQSSRYLVKRTGEKVFLECVQDMDHENMFWYRQDPGLGLRLIYFSYDVKMKEKGDIPEGYSVSREKKERFSLILESASTNQTSMYLCASYETGLYEQYFGPGTRLTVT.

The V and J genes are TRBV25-1 and TRBJ1-2; 11 nucleotides line up with TRBD1. Germline CDR1 MGHDK, CDR2 SYGVNS. There are 12 residues in the CDR3. After removal of 8 bases from V and 7 bases from J, the junction contained 3 bases not matched to a gene. CDR3 protein: CASWTGGAGYTF. The CDR3 DNA sequence: TGTGCCAGCTGGACAGGGGGCGCTGGCTACACCTTC.

With regard to this clone: This CDR3 fails to terminate in the conserved phenylalanine or tryptophan, so it likely reflects a read error. The rearrangement uses TRBV4-3 and TRBJ1-2, with TRBD1 identical over 10 bases. CDR3 size: 17 residues. V gave up 0 bases and J gave up 1 base; unmatched junction bases: 5. Germline lookup yields CDR1 LGHNA and CDR2 YSLEER. Here the CDR3 reads CASSQDATGGDNYGYTL. The CDR3 DNA follows: TGCGCCAGCAGCCAAGACGCGACAGGGGGCGATAACTATGGCTACACCCTC.

The chain recombines TRBV6-1 with TRBJ2-5; 7 bases map to TRBD2. V dropped 11 bases and J dropped 5; count of bases not matched to a gene: 11. The CDR3 is made up of 13 amino acids. Per germline, CDR1 MNHNS and CDR2 SASEGT. The CDR3 region has the DNA TGTGCCGGCACCGAGCGGGATCGGGAGACCCAGTACTTC. Its translation: CAGTERDRETQYF.

This chain links TRBV30 with TRBJ1-3; D call uncertain. This CDR3 region has 11 residues. Per germline, CDR1 GTSNPN and CDR2 SVGIG (reference sequence). Between the trimmed V and J ends, which lost 8 bases and 4 bases, there was a span of 9 bases. CDR3 nucleotides: TGTGCCCGGGGAGCCGGAAACACCATATATTTT. Translated, it gives CARGAGNTIYF.

V gene TRBV10-2 combines with J gene TRBJ2-1, with TRBD1 identical over 8 bases. The CDR3 consists of 18 residues. CDR1 is WSHSY, CDR2 SAAADI, per germline. Germline trimming cut 5 bases from V and 2 bases from J; bases unmatched to any gene: 14. CDR3 in DNA: TGCGCCAGCAGTCGGACAGGGAGGAGGCCGTTTACCTACAATGAGCAGTTCTTC. This gives the protein CASSRTGRRPFTYNEQFF.

This clone was found a few times. The chain employs TRBV6-6 and TRBJ2-5, with a tentative D call TRBD1 (6 bases). CDR1 and CDR2 from the germline V gene are MNHNY and SVGAGI (reference sequence). V was trimmed by 6 bases and J by 2 bases, leaving 10 bases between them. The CDR3 totals 13 residues. In DNA form, the CDR3 reads TGTGCCAGCAGCTACAGGGAGCAAGAGACCCAGTACTTC. Translated, it gives CASSYREQETQYF.

V is TRBV15 and J is TRBJ2-2; a possible D gene is TRBD2 (6 bases). Between the trimmed V and J ends, which lost 0 bases and 6 bases, there was a span of 14 bases. Looked up from germline, CDR1 is LNHNV and CDR2 is YYDKDF (reference sequence). The CDR3 covers 16 residues. CDR3 sequence (DNA): TGTGCCACCAGCAGAGATGCGGGGCTTGTTGCCGGGGAGCTGTTTTTT. The encoded protein is CATSRDAGLVAGELFF. Together with reference TRBV15 and TRBJ2-2, the CDR3 gives the full variable domain: DAMVIQNPRYQVTQFGKPVTLSCSQTLNHNVMYWYQQKSSQAPKLLFHYYDKDFNNEADTPDNFQSRRPNTSFCFLDIRSPGLGDTAMYLCATSRDAGLVAGELFFGEGSRLTVL.

J is TRBJ2-1 and V is TRBV2, with D possibly being TRBD2 (5 bases). The V gene lost 5 bases and the J gene lost 6 bases, with 11 bases spanning the gap. Germline CDR1 SNHLY, CDR2 FYNNEI. The CDR3 length is 13 residues. DNA for the CDR3: TGTGCCAGCAGTAACGGACTCCTCAATGAGCAGTTCTTC. Translation gives CASSNGLLNEQFF.

The rearrangement joins TRBV4-3 to TRBJ1-2, with 9 bases matching TRBD1. Germline V gene data show CDR1 as LGHNA and CDR2 as YSLEER. This CDR3 has 16 amino acids. Trimming took 1 base from V and 4 from J; bases not matched to a gene: 7. CDR3 in DNA: TGCGCCAGCAGCCAAGGACAGGGGGGGGGATTCTATGGCTACACCTTC. Translated: CASSQGQGGGFYGYTF.

This chain connects TRBV4-3 to TRBJ2-2; D possibly corresponds to TRBD2 (6 bases). V lost 7 bases, J lost 6 bases, and 15 bases lay in between. CDR3 size: 14 residues. CDR1 is LGHNA and CDR2 is YSLEER in the germline V gene. In nucleotides, the CDR3 is TGCGCCAGCACCAATGTATGGGGGGCCGGGGAGCTGTTTTTT. This encodes CASTNVWGAGELFF.

Concerning this clone itself: At one end the junction does not follow the germline gene, possibly because of a read error. The chain is built from TRBV7-7 and TRBJ2-1; 10 bases match TRBD2. CDR1 is SSHAT and CDR2 is FNYEAQ in the germline V gene (reference sequence). CDR3 length: 15 amino acids. In DNA, the CDR3 is TGTGCTAGCAGCTTACTGACTAGCGGGTGGAATGAGCAGTTCTTC. It specifies CASSLLTSGWNEQFF.

Points on this clone: The same CDR3 is also encoded by other DNA sequences in this sample. The genes are TRBV7-9 and TRBJ1-2; 9 nucleotides match TRBD1. The junction had 12 bases not matched to a gene; V was cut back by 5 bases and J by 8 bases. This CDR3 contains 15 residues. The germline CDR1 and CDR2 sequences are SEHNR and FQNEAQ (reference sequence). CDR3 sequence: CASSEGQGTAKGYTF. As DNA, the CDR3 is TGTGCCAGCAGCGAAGGACAGGGGACGGCTAAGGGCTACACCTTC.

The rearrangement uses TRBV28 and TRBJ2-7, with D tentatively TRBD2 (6 bases). V was trimmed by 1 base and J by 3 bases, leaving 13 bases between them. CDR3 length: 15 residues. Germline CDR1 and CDR2: MDHEN and SYDVKM. The CDR3 DNA is TGTGCCAGCAGTTTATACCAGGGAGGAGGCTACGAGCAGTACTTC. It is translated as CASSLYQGGGYEQYF.

The chain combines TRBV5-1 with TRBJ2-1, with D possibly being TRBD1 (6 bases). V dropped 1 base and J dropped 7 bases, with 12 bases sitting between them. The CDR3 sequence is 14 residues long. Germline V lookup: CDR1 SGHRS, CDR2 YFSETQ. This CDR3 is CASSLLVGGNEQFF. DNA of the CDR3: TGCGCCAGCAGCTTGCTCGTAGGGGGAAATGAGCAGTTCTTC.

The J gene is TRBJ1-6, the V gene TRBV6-6, with D hard to call. The V end was cut by 6 bases, the J end by 10 bases, with 16 bases between. The CDR3 consists of 14 residues. The germline V gene has CDR1 MNHNY and CDR2 SVGAGI (reference sequence). The CDR3 DNA reads as TGTGCCAGCAGGCCGGGTCCCGACGGGTCACCCCTCCACTTT. This gives the protein CASRPGPDGSPLHF.

The J gene is TRBJ2-1, the V gene TRBV5-8; TRBD1 aligns across 8 bases. CDR3 length: 15 residues. Trimming took 2 bases from V and 2 from J; bases not matched to a gene: 3. The V gene's germline CDR1 is SGHTS and CDR2 YDEGEE. DNA for the CDR3: TGTGCCAGCAGCTTCGGGACAGGCGCCTACAATGAGCAGTTCTTC. Translating gives CASSFGTGAYNEQFF.

The J gene is TRBJ1-1, the V gene TRBV28, with 8 positions matching TRBD1. The CDR3 consists of 13 residues. Germline loops: CDR1 MDHEN, CDR2 SYDVKM. The trim removed 6 bases at V and 4 bases at J, leaving 4 bases unmatched. CDR3: CASSSGQVTEAFF. In nucleotides, the CDR3 is TGTGCCAGCAGCTCGGGACAGGTCACTGAAGCTTTCTTT. Full variable domain (remainder filled in from reference TRBV28 and TRBJ1-1): DVKVTQSSRYLVKRTGEKVFLECVQDMDHENMFWYRQDPGLGLRLIYFSYDVKMKEKGDIPEGYSVSREKKERFSLILESASTNQTSMYLCASSSGQVTEAFFGQGTRLTVV.

The genes are TRBV18 and TRBJ1-2; a weak D match, TRBD1 (5 bases). The CDR3 extends over 15 amino acids. Between the trimmed V and J ends, which lost 3 bases and 3 bases, there was a span of 14 bases. CDR1 is KGHSH, CDR2 LQKENI, per germline. The CDR3 region is CASSPSRAGYYGYTF. The CDR3 DNA follows: TGTGCCAGCTCACCTTCCCGGGCAGGGTACTATGGCTACACCTTC.

The chain carries TRBV7-6 and TRBJ1-1; 7 positions agree with TRBD1. The CDR3 has 14 residues. With V trimmed by 2 bases and J by 10 bases, 10 bases remained unmatched. Germline CDR1 and CDR2: SGHVS and FNYEAQ. The CDR3 protein is CASSLNRGEIAAFF. The CDR3 nucleotides are TGTGCCAGCAGCTTAAACAGGGGTGAAATTGCAGCTTTCTTT. The full variable domain, completed using reference TRBV7-6 and TRBJ1-1, is GAGVSQSPRYKVTKRGQDVALRCDPISGHVSLYWYRQALGQGPEFLTYFNYEAQQDKSGLPNDRFSAERPEGSISTLTIQRTEQRDSAMYRCASSLNRGEIAAFFGQGTRLTVV.

The chain employs TRBV7-8 and TRBJ1-1; D is unresolved. Between the trimmed V and J ends, which lost 3 bases and 0 bases, there was a span of 8 bases. The CDR3 covers 14 residues. CDR1 is SGHVS and CDR2 is FQNEAQ in the germline V gene. The CDR3 loop is CASSFEGVNTEAFF. CDR3 bases: TGTGCCAGCAGCTTCGAGGGTGTGAACACTGAAGCTTTCTTT.

This clone was detected only once. V and J are TRBV4-1 and TRBJ1-1, with D possibly TRBD1 on 6 matching bases. The CDR3 runs to 17 residues. CDR1 and CDR2 from the germline V gene are MGHRA and YSYEKL. V lost 0 bases and J 3 bases, leaving 17 bases between the germline ends. CDR3 nucleotide sequence: TGCGCCAGCAGCCAAGAAATCGGACAGTGGGACGACACTGAAGCTTTCTTT. It is translated as CASSQEIGQWDDTEAFF.